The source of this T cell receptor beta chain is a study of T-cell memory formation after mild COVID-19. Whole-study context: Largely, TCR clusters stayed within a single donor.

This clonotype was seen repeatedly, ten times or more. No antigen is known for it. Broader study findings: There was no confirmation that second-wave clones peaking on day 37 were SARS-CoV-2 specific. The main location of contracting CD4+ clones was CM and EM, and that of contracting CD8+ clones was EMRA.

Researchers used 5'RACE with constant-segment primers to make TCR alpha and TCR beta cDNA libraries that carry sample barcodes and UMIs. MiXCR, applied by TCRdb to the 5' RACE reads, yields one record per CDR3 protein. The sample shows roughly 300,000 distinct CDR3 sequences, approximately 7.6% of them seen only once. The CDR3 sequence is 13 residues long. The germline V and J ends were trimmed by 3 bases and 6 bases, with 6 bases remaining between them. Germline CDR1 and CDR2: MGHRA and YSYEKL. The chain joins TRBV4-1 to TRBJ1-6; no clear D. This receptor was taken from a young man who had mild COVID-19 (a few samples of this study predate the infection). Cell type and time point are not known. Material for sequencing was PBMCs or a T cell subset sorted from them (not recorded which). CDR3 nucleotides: TGCGCCAGCAGCCATCCCCGTAATTCACCCCTCCACTTT. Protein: CASSHPRNSPLHF.